This T cell receptor beta chain appears in the sequencing data of a study of blood T cell repertoires in COVID-19. Study-wide background: The analysed material was cDNA or gDNA that came from T cells, B-cell-depleted T cells, or PBMCs.

Profiled with immunoSEQ multiplex PCR; TCRdb holds only in-frame clones, not every one. The sample includes about 28,000 clones, roughly 80% of them seen just once. Germline CDR1 reads SGHDT; CDR2 reads YYEEEE. V was pared by 0 bases and J by 1 base, with 3 bases of the junction left unmatched. CDR3 length: 16 amino acids. The receptor was isolated from a woman aged 55-75 years with acute or convalescent COVID-19. The sample taken for sequencing was peripheral blood. The chain couples TRBV5-6 to TRBJ2-1, with 8 bases matching TRBD2. This CDR3 reads CASSLAAGGSYNEQFF. CDR3 nucleotides: TGTGCCAGCAGCTTGGCCGCGGGGGGATCCTACAATGAGCAGTTCTTC.